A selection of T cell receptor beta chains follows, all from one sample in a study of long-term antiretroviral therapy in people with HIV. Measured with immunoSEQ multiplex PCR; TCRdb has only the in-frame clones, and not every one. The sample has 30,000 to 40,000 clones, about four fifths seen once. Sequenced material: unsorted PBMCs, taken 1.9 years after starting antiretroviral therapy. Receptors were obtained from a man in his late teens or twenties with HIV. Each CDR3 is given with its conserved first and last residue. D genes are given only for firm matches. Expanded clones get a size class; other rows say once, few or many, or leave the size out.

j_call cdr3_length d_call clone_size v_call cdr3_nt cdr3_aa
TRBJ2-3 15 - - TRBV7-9 TGTGCCAGCAGCTTAGCACCACACACCCCAGATACGCAGTATTTT CASSLAPHTPDTQYF
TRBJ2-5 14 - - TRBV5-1 TGCGCCAGCAGCTTGGGGGTAATGAAAGAGACCCAGTACTTC CASSLGVMKETQYF
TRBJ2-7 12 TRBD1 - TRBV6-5 TGTGCCAGCGGACAGGGGGCGAACGAGCAGTACTTC CASGQGANEQYF
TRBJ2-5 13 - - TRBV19 TGTGCCAGTAGTAACCGGGGGACGGAGACCCAGTACTTC CASSNRGTETQYF
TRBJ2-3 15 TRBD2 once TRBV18 TGTGCCAGCTCACCCGTGGCGGGGGGGCTGAATACGCAGTATTTT CASSPVAGGLNTQYF
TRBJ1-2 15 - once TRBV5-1 TGCGCCAGCAGCTTGGTGGCAGGAGGGAACTATGGCTACACCTTC CASSLVAGGNYGYTF
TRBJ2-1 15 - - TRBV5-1 TGCGCCAGCAGCTTGGTTGCGGGCCTTTACAATGAGCAGTTCTTC CASSLVAGLYNEQFF
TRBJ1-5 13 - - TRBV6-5 TGTGCCAGCAGGAGGGATAGCAATCAGCCCCAGCATTTT CASRRDSNQPQHF
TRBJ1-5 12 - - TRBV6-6 TGTGCCAGCGGGGAGGGCAATCAGCCCCAGCATTTT CASGEGNQPQHF
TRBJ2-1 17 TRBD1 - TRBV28 TGTGCCAGCACCGGGAACGGGGGACAGGGGAAATACAATGAGCAGTTCTTC CASTGNGGQGKYNEQFF
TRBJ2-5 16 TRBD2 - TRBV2 TGTGCCAGCAGTGGGGAGCGGGGGGGGAAACAAGAGACCCAGTACTTC CASSGERGGKQETQYF
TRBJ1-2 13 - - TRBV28 TGTGCCAGCAGTCCTGGACAGAACTATGGCTACACCTTC CASSPGQNYGYTF
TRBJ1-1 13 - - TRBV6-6 TGTGCCAGCAGCTATACAACGAACACTGAAGCTTTCTTT CASSYTTNTEAFF
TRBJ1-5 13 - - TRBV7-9 TGTGCCAGCAGCTACACAGCGTCCCAGCCCCAGCATTTT CASSYTASQPQHF
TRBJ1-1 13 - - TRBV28 TGTGCCAGCAGGAAAATCAGAAACACTGAAGCTTTCTTT CASRKIRNTEAFF
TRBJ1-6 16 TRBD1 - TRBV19 TGTGCCAGTACCCCCACCGGGCAGGGGGATTCTTCACCCCTCCACTTT CASTPTGQGDSSPLHF
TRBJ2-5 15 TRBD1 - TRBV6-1 TGTGCCAGCAGTGAACAGGGGGCTGGAAAAGAGACCCAGTACTTC CASSEQGAGKETQYF
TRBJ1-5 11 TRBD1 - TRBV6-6 TGTGCCAGCCGGCAGGGGGAACCCCAGCATTTT CASRQGEPQHF
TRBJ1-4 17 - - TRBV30 TGTGCCTGGAGTGTATCACTTGTTGGGAGAACTAATGAAAAACTGTTTTTT CAWSVSLVGRTNEKLFF
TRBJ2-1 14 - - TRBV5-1 TGCGCCAGCAGCTTGGTGGCTAGCGTCAATGAGCAGTTCTTC CASSLVASVNEQFF
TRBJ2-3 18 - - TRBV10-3 TGTGCCATCAGGAAGCCACCATTAGGAGGGGGGCAGACAGATACGCAGTATTTT CAIRKPPLGGGQTDTQYF
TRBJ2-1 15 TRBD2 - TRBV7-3 TGTGCCAGCAGCTCAGCGGGGGGGTTCAACAATGAGCAGTTCTTC CASSSAGGFNNEQFF
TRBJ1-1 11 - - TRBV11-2 TGTGCCAGCAGCCAAGGATCTGAAGCTTTCTTT CASSQGSEAFF
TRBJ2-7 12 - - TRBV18 TGTGCCAGCTCACCGCGGGCCACCGAGCAGTACTTC CASSPRATEQYF
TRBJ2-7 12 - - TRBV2 TGTGCCAGCAAGCTCCAGTTAGACGAGCAGTACTTC CASKLQLDEQYF
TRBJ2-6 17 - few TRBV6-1 TGTGCCAGCAGTGACCCCGGGGCCCCCTCTGGGGCCAACGTCCTGACTTTC CASSDPGAPSGANVLTF
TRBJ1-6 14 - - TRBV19 TGTGCCAGTAGGGTGGCAGAGGGGAATTCACCCCTCCACTTT CASRVAEGNSPLHF
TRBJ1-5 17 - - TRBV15 TGTGCCACCAGCAGAGCCGATCAGGCAATCAGCAATCAGCCCCAGCATTTT CATSRADQAISNQPQHF
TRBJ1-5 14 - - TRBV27 TGTGCCAGCAGTATTGGGACCGTTAATCAGCCCCAGCATTTT CASSIGTVNQPQHF
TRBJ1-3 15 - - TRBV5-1 TGCGCCAGCAGCCCCACGGCGGGGACTGGAAACACCATATATTTT CASSPTAGTGNTIYF
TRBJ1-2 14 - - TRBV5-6 TGTGCCAGCAGCTTGCGGGCAGCCAACTATGGCTACACCTTC CASSLRAANYGYTF
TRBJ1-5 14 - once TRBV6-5 TGTGCCAGCAGTCCAAAAAGGGAATTGGGGCCCCAGCATTTT CASSPKRELGPQHF
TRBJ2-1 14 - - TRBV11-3 TGTGCCAGCAGCTTCGGGGGATCCTACAATGAGCAGTTCTTC CASSFGGSYNEQFF
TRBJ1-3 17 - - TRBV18 TGTGCCAGCTCACCCATTCCGGGACGGACCTCTGGAAACACCATATATTTT CASSPIPGRTSGNTIYF
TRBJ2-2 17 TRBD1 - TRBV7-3 TGTGCCAGCAGCTTATCTGGGCGCGGGACAGGCACCGGGGAGCTGTTTTTT CASSLSGRGTGTGELFF
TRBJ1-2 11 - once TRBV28 TGTGCCAGCAGTATGGGGGTTGGCTACACCTTC CASSMGVGYTF